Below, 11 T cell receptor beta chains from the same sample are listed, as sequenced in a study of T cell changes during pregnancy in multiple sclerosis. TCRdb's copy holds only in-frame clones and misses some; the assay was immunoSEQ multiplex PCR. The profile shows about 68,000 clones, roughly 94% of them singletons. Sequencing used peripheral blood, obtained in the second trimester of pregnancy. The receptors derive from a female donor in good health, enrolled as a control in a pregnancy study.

CDR3 coding DNA: TGTGCCAGCAGCCTTCGACAGCCGAACACCGGGGAGCTGTTTTTT. Translated, it gives CASSLRQPNTGELFF. The rearrangement uses TRBV14 and TRBJ2-2, with D perhaps TRBD1 (5 bases). The V and J ends lost 4 bases and 0 bases respectively, with 9 bases between them. This CDR3 has 15 residues. Per germline, CDR1 SGHDN and CDR2 FVKESK. Combining the CDR3 with reference TRBV14 and TRBJ2-2 gives the whole variable domain EAGVTQFPSHSVIEKGQTVTLRCDPISGHDNLYWYRRVMGKEIKFLLHFVKESKQDESGMPNNRFLAERTGGTYSTLKVQPAELEDSGVYFCASSLRQPNTGELFFGEGSRLTVL.

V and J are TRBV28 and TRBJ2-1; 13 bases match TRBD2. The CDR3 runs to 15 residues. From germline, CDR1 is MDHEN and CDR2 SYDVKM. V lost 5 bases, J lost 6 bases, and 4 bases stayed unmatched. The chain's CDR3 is CASSPWTSGSNEQFF. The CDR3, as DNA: TGTGCCAGCAGTCCATGGACTAGCGGGAGCAATGAGCAGTTCTTC.

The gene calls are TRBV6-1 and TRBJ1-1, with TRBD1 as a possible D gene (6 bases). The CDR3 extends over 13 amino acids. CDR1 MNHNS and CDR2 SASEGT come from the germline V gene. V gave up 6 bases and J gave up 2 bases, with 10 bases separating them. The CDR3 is CASRIQGNTEAFF. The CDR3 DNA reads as TGTGCCAGCAGGATACAGGGAAACACTGAAGCTTTCTTT.

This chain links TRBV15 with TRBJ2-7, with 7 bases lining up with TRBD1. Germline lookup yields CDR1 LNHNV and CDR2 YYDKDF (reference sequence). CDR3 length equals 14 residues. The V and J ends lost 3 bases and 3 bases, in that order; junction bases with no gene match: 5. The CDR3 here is CATSRVDRIYEQYF. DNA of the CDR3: TGTGCCACCAGCAGGGTGGACAGGATCTACGAGCAGTACTTC.

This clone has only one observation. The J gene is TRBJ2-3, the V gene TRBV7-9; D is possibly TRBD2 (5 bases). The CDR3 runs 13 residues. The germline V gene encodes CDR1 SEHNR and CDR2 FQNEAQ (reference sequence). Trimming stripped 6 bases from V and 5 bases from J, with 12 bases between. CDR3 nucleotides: TGTGCCAGCAGTCGCAATCGGGAAGATACGCAGTATTTT. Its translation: CASSRNREDTQYF.

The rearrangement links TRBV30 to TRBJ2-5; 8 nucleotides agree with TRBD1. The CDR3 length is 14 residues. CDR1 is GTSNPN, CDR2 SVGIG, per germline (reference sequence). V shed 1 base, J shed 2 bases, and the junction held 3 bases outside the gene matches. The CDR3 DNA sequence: TGTGCCTGGAGTGCCGACAGGGGACAAGAGACCCAGTACTTC. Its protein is CAWSADRGQETQYF.

The CDR3, as DNA: TGTGCCAGCTCACGGGTAGCGGGACTCACAGATACGCAGTATTTT. Translating it yields CASSRVAGLTDTQYF. The rearrangement uses TRBV18 and TRBJ2-3, with TRBD2 identical over 8 bases. Trimming cost V 4 bases and J 2 bases; bases outside gene matches: 5. Germline V gene sequence: CDR1 KGHSH, CDR2 LQKENI. The CDR3 covers 15 residues.

The CDR3, as DNA: TGTGCCAGCAGCGAGCCCACAAATCCCCTTGAGGAACCCGGCTCCTACAATGAGCAGTTCTTC. Protein product: CASSEPTNPLEEPGSYNEQFF. The chain links TRBV9 to TRBJ2-1, with D unclear. The V end lost 3 bases, the J end lost 0 bases, and 28 bases lay between the germline ends. The CDR3 extends over 21 amino acids. Germline V gives CDR1 SGDLS, CDR2 YYNGEE.

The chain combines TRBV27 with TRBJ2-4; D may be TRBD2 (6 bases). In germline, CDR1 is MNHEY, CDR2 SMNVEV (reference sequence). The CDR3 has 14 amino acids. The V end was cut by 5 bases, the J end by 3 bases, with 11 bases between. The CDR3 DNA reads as TGTGCCAGCAGTCCCCAGGGAGGCAAAAACATTCAGTACTTC. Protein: CASSPQGGKNIQYF.

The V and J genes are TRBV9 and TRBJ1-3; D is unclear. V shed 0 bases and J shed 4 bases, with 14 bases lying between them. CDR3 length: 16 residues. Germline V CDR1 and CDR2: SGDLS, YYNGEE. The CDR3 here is CASSVGNPRGGNTIYF. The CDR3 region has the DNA TGTGCCAGCAGCGTAGGAAATCCCCGGGGAGGAAACACCATATATTTT. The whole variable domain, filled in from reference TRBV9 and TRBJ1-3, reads DSGVTQTPKHLITATGQRVTLRCSPRSGDLSVYWYQQSLDQGLQFLIQYYNGEERAKGNILERFSAQQFPDLHSELNLSSLELGDSALYFCASSVGNPRGGNTIYFGEGSWLTVV.

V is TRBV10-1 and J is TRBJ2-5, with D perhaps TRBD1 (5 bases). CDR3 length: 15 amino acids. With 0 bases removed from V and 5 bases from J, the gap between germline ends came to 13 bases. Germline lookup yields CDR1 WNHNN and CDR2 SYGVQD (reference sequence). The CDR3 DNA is TGCGCCAGCAGTGAGTCTTTAGCAGGGCATGAGACCCAGTACTTC. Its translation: CASSESLAGHETQYF.